This T cell receptor (beta chain) was captured in a study of T cell changes during pregnancy in multiple sclerosis. Generated by immunoSEQ multiplex PCR, the TCRdb table keeps only in-frame clones and is missing some. The sample has roughly 100,000 clones, 91% seen once; the top ten hold roughly 1.6%. This material consisted of peripheral blood, taken before pregnancy. The TCR was taken from a female donor with multiple sclerosis, enrolled in a pregnancy study.

CDR3 bases: TGTGCCAGCAGCTCTGGGGGAGGTAGCGGACCCCCTTACGAGCAGTACTTC. This sequence encodes CASSSGGGSGPPYEQYF. The rearrangement joins TRBV5-6 to TRBJ2-7; D might be TRBD2 (6 bases). The CDR3 runs 17 residues. Per the germline V gene, CDR1 is SGHDT and CDR2 is YYEEEE. V lost 3 bases to trimming and J lost 4 bases, with 23 bases between them. The entire variable domain, with the rest obtained from reference TRBV5-6 and TRBJ2-7, is as follows: DAGVTQSPTHLIKTRGQQVTLRCSPKSGHDTVSWYQQALGQGPQFIFQYYEEEERQRGNFPDRFSGHQFPNYSSELNVNALLLGDSALYLCASSSGGGSGPPYEQYFGPGTRLTVT.